A selection of T cell receptor beta chains follows, all from one sample in a study of Tregs in tolerant kidney transplant recipients. Data came from immunoSEQ multiplex PCR; TCRdb stores just in-frame clones and leaves some out. The table includes about 240,000 clones, about four fifths detected once. The specimen sequenced was CD4+ T cells from blood. The receptor set was obtained from a human donor in good health. Each CDR3 is given with its conserved first and last residue.

v_gene	CDR3aa
TRBV27	CASSFYQHNEQFF
TRBV7-3	CASSPPPQRLAKNIQYF
TRBV6-5	CASSWGLVAGSDTQYF
TRBV5-1	CASSPRAVYYNSPLHF
TRBV6-5	CASSMTGAYEKLFF
TRBV5-1	CASSSSGTETQYF
TRBV5-4	CASSWGVAESYEQYF
TRBV5-1	CASSLVASGGGELFF
TRBV19	CASSIVHAVYGYTF
TRBV19	CASSTRSGDTQYF
TRBV18	CASSLRADYEQYF
TRBV5-6	CASSGTAGNQPQHF
TRBV11-1	CASSTGDTIYF
TRBV9	CASSVATTSEQYF
TRBV9	CASSVGGAVPWDTEAFF
TRBV5-6	CASRRLLLQGGNEQFF
TRBV10-3	CASSLAYNEQFF
TRBV7-9	CASSSPSEGADTQYF
TRBV7-2	CASSLDSGGTEAFF
TRBV4-2	CASSPGTSADNEQFF
TRBV25-1	CASSERDRAEAFF
TRBV21-1	CASSKGAGTPSYEQYF
TRBV5-1	CASSAELARGDEQYF
TRBV11-3	CASSFTANTEAFF
TRBV13	CASSRGQNEQYF
TRBV6-5	CASRLSLQETQYF
TRBV10-1	CASSEMTSGSYEQYF
TRBV7-9	CASSIIQGGNEQFF
TRBV30	CACHRSGRMDTEAFF
TRBV6-5	CASSRRQAGNQPQHF
TRBV6-5	CASSYSGMNTEAFF
TRBV9	CASSVGTINYGYTF
TRBV18	CASSLNEKLFF
TRBV29-1	CSVGLLGGVGNTEAFF
TRBV18	CASSPMQGVEKLFF
TRBV6-1	CASRRTKTNTGELFF
TRBV18	CASSLPNTEAFF
TRBV19	CASSIRLPYGETQYF
TRBV29-1	CSVLRTSGADTQYF
TRBV7-2	CASSLRGQVREETQYF
TRBV4-1	CASSQDPLSGGTYEQYF
TRBV6-6	CASRRRFVGPTTEAFF
TRBV6-5	CASSATGVGTYEQYF
TRBV5-1	CASSLGLAGAQETQYF
TRBV5-6	CASSLEGTLVTGELFF
TRBV6-5	CASRGTGGQPQHF
TRBV11-2	CASSSPGRMWNEQFF
TRBV9	CASNTGSSTEAFF
TRBV29-1	CSLAGSGTDTQYF
TRBV7-9	CASSSGTGSHEQYF
TRBV4-2	CASSQISPLGFTDTQYF